This T cell receptor beta chain emerged from a study of blood T cell repertoires in COVID-19. Assay: immunoSEQ multiplex PCR; the TCRdb copy retains only in-frame clones and omits some. The table records about 200,000 clones, approximately 87% of them present only once. The germline V and J ends were trimmed by 1 base and 4 bases, with 11 bases remaining between them. Germline CDR1 is SGHDN and CDR2 is FVKESK. This CDR3 spans 15 amino acids. This TCR derives from a woman in her seventies with acute or convalescent COVID-19. Sequenced material: peripheral blood. The chain combines TRBV14 with TRBJ2-1; D possibly corresponds to TRBD2 (5 bases). CDR3 residues: CASSQAGLGYNEQFF. Written as DNA, the CDR3 is TGTGCCAGCAGCCAAGCCGGACTGGGATACAATGAGCAGTTCTTC.